The 17 T cell receptor delta chains below were found in one sample sequenced in a study of γδ T cells in repeated Plasmodium falciparum infection. TCRdb repeated clone calling on the multiplex PCR reads with CATT. The top ten hold over 7% of the sample, which has roughly 48,000 delta-chain clones, 1.6% seen once. Flow sorting of PBMC yielded separate Vgamma9/Vdelta2+ and Vdelta2-negative gammadelta T cell populations for bulk repertoire analysis. Sequencing used gamma-delta T cells from blood. The receptors stem from a pool of human donors (malaria-infected and uninfected, not separated).

This clone showed up just a few times. The protein that TCRdb holds for this DNA derives from a much larger clone and differs from the translated DNA at residue 11, which likely indicates a read error; the protein shown here is translated from the DNA. The rearrangement links TRDV3 to TRDJ1; TRDD3 matches at 9 bases. The CDR3 is 21 amino acids. V shed 3 bases, J shed 2 bases, and the junction held 28 bases outside the gene matches. Germline CDR1 is TVYSNPD and CDR2 is GDNSRS (reference sequence). The CDR3 DNA sequence: TGTGCCTTCCCTCTTCCTGACAATGACCTAAGGGGGGATACAAGAACCGATAAACTCATCTTT. This translates into CAFPLPDNDLRGDTRTDKLIF. Complete variable domain (other parts from reference TRDV3 and TRDJ1): CDKVTQSSPDQTVASGSEVVLLCTYDTVYSNPDLFWYRIRPDYSFQFVFYGDNSRSEGADFTQGRFSVKHILTQKAFHLVISPVRTEDSATYYCAFPLPDNDLRGDTRTDKLIFGKGTRVTVEP.

This clone was counted a few times. The protein that TCRdb holds for this DNA derives from a much larger clone and differs from the translated DNA at residue 15, which likely indicates a read error; the protein shown here is translated from the DNA. CDR3 sequence: CALGELQLPSYWLGGTSTDKLIF. As DNA, the CDR3 is TGTGCTCTTGGGGAACTTCAACTTCCTTCCTACTGGCTGGGGGGTACTTCCACCGATAAACTCATCTTT. The chain recombines TRDV1 with TRDJ1; 9 bases are shared with TRDD2. The length of the CDR3 is 23 residues. CDR1 and CDR2 from the germline V gene are TSWWSYY and QGS. The J segment lost 1 base and the V segment lost 0 bases, leaving 24 bases of the junction unmatched.

This clone was seen a few times. The TCRdb record carries a much larger clone's protein, which differs from this DNA's translation at residue 8; a read error is the likely cause, and the protein listed here is the DNA translation. The rearrangement uses TRDV1 and TRDJ1, with D unresolved. Here the J gene was assigned by germline matching of the DNA, as TCRdb has none. CDR1 and CDR2 from the germline V gene are TSWWSYY and QGS. The CDR3 spans 18 residues. V was pared by 5 bases and J by 0 bases, with 22 bases between. CDR3 loop: CALGLPLSSLRYTDKLIF. CDR3 coding DNA: TGTGCTCTTGGGCTCCCCCTGAGCTCTCTCCGGTACACCGATAAACTCATCTTT.

On this clone itself: The protein given by TCRdb reflects a much larger clone and differs at residue 14 from this DNA's translation, likely from a read error; the protein shown is the DNA's translation. The V gene is TRDV1, the J gene TRDJ1; the match to TRDD3 covers 12 bases. The J gene, left out of TCRdb, was set here by checking the DNA against germline. CDR1 TSWWSYY and CDR2 QGS come from the germline V gene. The CDR3 totals 19 residues. The CDR3 spells CALGEFFRHTGGYTDKLIF. The CDR3 region has the DNA TGTGCTCTTGGGGAATTTTTTCGCCATACTGGGGGATACACGGATAAACTCATCTTT.

There are a few counts of this clone. The likely explanation is a read error, given a far larger clone one base away. Other DNA sequences in the same sample also yield this CDR3. This rearrangement joins TRDV1 to TRDJ1, with 7 bases matching TRDD3. The J gene was missing in TCRdb and was found by matching the end of the DNA to germline. This CDR3 contains 24 residues. Per the germline V gene, CDR1 is TSWWSYY and CDR2 is QGS. V was clipped by 0 bases and J by 2 bases; unmatched bases: 30. CDR3 loop: CALGELEFYLFRGGIHHITDKLIF. The CDR3 DNA reads TGTGCTCTTGGGGAACTCGAGTTTTACCTGTTCAGAGGTGGGATACACCACATTACCGATAAACTCATCTTT.

This clone was found a few times. The protein given by TCRdb reflects a much larger clone and differs at residue 12 from this DNA's translation, likely from a read error; the protein shown is the DNA's translation. The chain combines TRDV1 with TRDJ1; no reliable D call. The CDR3 is made up of 16 amino acids. Germline-derived CDR1 and CDR2 are TSWWSYY and QGS. The V end lost 5 bases, the J end lost 8 bases, and 24 bases lay between the germline ends. The chain's CDR3 is CALGLLSAAPSVKLIF. The CDR3 DNA reads TGTGCTCTTGGGTTACTCTCCGCCGCGCCGTCGGTCAAACTCATCTTT.

The sample holds a few counts of this clone. TCRdb shows a much larger clone's protein in place of this DNA's translation, and the two differ at residue 13, likely through a read error; the protein shown is translated from the DNA. V usage is TRDV1 and J usage is TRDJ1; possibly TRDD2 or TRDD3 for D (5 bases each). CDR3 length equals 20 residues. From germline, CDR1 is TSWWSYY and CDR2 QGS. V dropped 9 bases and J dropped 3 bases, with 35 bases sitting between them. The DNA for the CDR3 is TGTGCTCTGGCGCACTTCCGCGGGATTATTGACATAGCCAGGGCCGATAAACTCATCTTT. Amino acid sequence: CALAHFRGIIDIARADKLIF.

This clone was found many times. This chain links TRDV1 with TRDJ1; 11 bases are a match to TRDD3. Unmatched junction bases numbered 14, after V lost 2 bases and J lost 3 bases. The CDR3 is 19 residues long. Germline assignment: CDR1 TSWWSYY and CDR2 QGS. For the CDR3, the DNA is TGTGCTCTTGGGGAATACGACTACTGGGGGATAGGGAAGTCCGATAAACTCATCTTT. Encoded protein: CALGEYDYWGIGKSDKLIF.

This clone came up many times. A single base is all that separates this from a far larger clone, so a read error is likely. This sample includes further DNA sequences coding for the same CDR3. This chain links TRDV1 with TRDJ1, with D perhaps given as TRDD1 or TRDD3 (5 bases each). Since TCRdb gives no J gene, matching the DNA to germline was used here to assign it. From germline, CDR1 is TSWWSYY and CDR2 QGS. CDR3 length: 16 residues. The CDR3 reads CALGEEEISLTDKLIF. The CDR3 bases are TGTGCCCTTGGGGAAGAAGAAATCTCTCTTACCGATAAACTCATCTTT.

On this clone itself: TCRdb records a much larger clone's protein for this DNA, with a difference at residue 15 that likely arises from a read error; the protein given is the translation of the DNA. The chain uses TRDV3 and TRDJ2, with TRDD3 identical over 12 bases. The J gene, missing from TCRdb, was assigned here through DNA to germline matching. This CDR3 has 16 residues. J gave up 12 bases and V 4 bases, and 18 bases lay outside the gene matches. The V gene's germline CDR1 is TVYSNPD and CDR2 GDNSRS (reference sequence). The CDR3 loop is CASGPYWGIQPDKLFF. The CDR3 DNA sequence: TGTGCCTCGGGGCCATACTGGGGGATACAACCCGATAAACTCTTCTTT. The full variable domain, completed using reference TRDV3 and TRDJ2, is CDKVTQSSPDQTVASGSEVVLLCTYDTVYSNPDLFWYRIRPDYSFQFVFYGDNSRSEGADFTQGRFSVKHILTQKAFHLVISPVRTEDSATYYCASGPYWGIQPDKLFFGKGTQLIVEP.

This clone has a count of ten or more. The chain employs TRDV2 and TRDJ1; 13 bases are shared with TRDD3. The J gene, missing from TCRdb, was assigned here through DNA to germline matching. Germline V gene lookup returns CDR1 GEAIGNYY and CDR2 EKD. The length of the CDR3 is 22 residues. V shed 0 bases and J 0 bases; nucleotides not matched to a gene: 18. The CDR3 DNA sequence: TGTGCCTGTGACACCGTTTCCCAACGTACTGGGGGATACGCCCCTGACACCGATAAACTCATCTTT. It yields the protein CACDTVSQRTGGYAPDTDKLIF.

With respect to this clone: The TCRdb protein comes from a much larger clone and disagrees with this DNA's translation at residue 15, likely due to a read error; the protein given here is derived from the DNA. The V call is TRDV1, the J call TRDJ1; 7 positions agree with TRDD3. In the absence of a J gene in TCRdb, the DNA was matched to germline to assign it here. The CDR3 extends over 19 amino acids. Germline V gene lookup returns CDR1 TSWWSYY and CDR2 QGS. The CDR3: CALGEPSGGSPPHTNKLIF. The CDR3 coding sequence is TGTGCTCTTGGGGAACCCTCCGGGGGATCCCCTCCACACACCAATAAACTCATCTTT.

This clone was observed a handful of times. A read error likely explains why the TCRdb protein, taken from a much larger clone, differs from this DNA's translation at residue 8; the protein shown is translated from the DNA. V is TRDV1 and J is TRDJ1; D ambiguous. The V gene's germline CDR1 is TSWWSYY and CDR2 QGS. The CDR3 sequence is 15 residues long. Trimming cost V 4 bases and J 0 bases, with 12 bases left between them. CDR3 region: CALGAPTSYTDKLIF. The CDR3 DNA is TGTGCTCTTGGGGCCCCGACCTCGTACACCGATAAACTCATCTTT.

This clone showed up many times. The J gene is TRDJ1, the V gene TRDV2; 7 bases match TRDD3. Trimming at V came to 0 bases and at J to 2 bases, leaving 2 bases not matched to a gene. The germline gives CDR1 GEAIGNYY, CDR2 EKD. This CDR3 is built from 14 residues. The CDR3 loop is CACDTVLGTDKLIF. The CDR3 nucleotides are TGTGCCTGTGACACCGTACTGGGGACCGATAAACTCATCTTT.

This clone came up a few times. J is TRDJ1 and V is TRDV1; tentatively, D is TRDD3 (5 bases). Here the J gene was assigned by germline matching of the DNA, as TCRdb has none. The CDR3 is made up of 19 amino acids. V lost 7 bases and J 3 bases, leaving 30 bases between the germline ends. Germline CDR1 is TSWWSYY and CDR2 is QGS. The CDR3, as DNA: TGTGCTCTTGCCGGTGTAGGAATCTGGCGGTCCCTGGGCCCCGATAAACTCATCTTT. This gives the protein CALAGVGIWRSLGPDKLIF.

Only a few counts were recorded for this clone. A single base is all that separates this from a far larger clone, so a read error is likely. This same CDR3 is encoded by further DNA sequences in the sample. The gene calls are TRDV1 and TRDJ1, with 7 bases lining up with TRDD3. TCRdb leaves out the J gene; it was filled in here by matching the DNA to germline. Germline loops: CDR1 TSWWSYY, CDR2 QGS. The CDR3 length is 14 residues. For the CDR3, the DNA is TGTGCCCTTGGGGAACGGATCTGGGGGGCTAAACTCATCTTT. It translates to CALGERIWGAKLIF.

This clone was seen a few times. A read error likely explains this, since a far larger clone differs by one base. Other DNA sequences in the same sample also yield this CDR3. V gene assignment gives TRDV1, but the J gene was left uncalled; the D call TRDD3 from the table was never checked on the DNA. This CDR3 region has 17 residues. Germline V CDR1 and CDR2: TSWWSYY, QGS. DNA of the CDR3: TGTGCTCTTGGGGAACGAATACTGGGGGATACGCGCGATAAACTCATTTTT. It encodes CALGERILGDTRDKLIF.